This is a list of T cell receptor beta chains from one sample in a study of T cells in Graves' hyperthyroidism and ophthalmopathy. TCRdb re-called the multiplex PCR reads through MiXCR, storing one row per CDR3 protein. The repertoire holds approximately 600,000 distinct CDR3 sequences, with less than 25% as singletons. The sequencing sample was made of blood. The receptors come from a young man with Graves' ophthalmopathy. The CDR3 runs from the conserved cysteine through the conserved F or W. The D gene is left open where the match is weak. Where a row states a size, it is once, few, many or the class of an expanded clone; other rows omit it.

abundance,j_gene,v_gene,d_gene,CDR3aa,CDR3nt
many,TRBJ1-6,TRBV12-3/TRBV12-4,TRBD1,CASSPRQGDSPLHF,TGTGCCAGCAGTCCCCGACAGGGAGATTCACCCCTCCACTTT
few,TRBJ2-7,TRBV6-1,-,CASNSRDTSYEQYF,TGTGCCAGCAACTCCCGGGACACATCCTACGAGCAGTACTTC
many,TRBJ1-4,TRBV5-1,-,CASSLRGANEKLFF,TGTGCCAGCAGCTTAAGGGGCGCGAATGAAAAACTGTTTTTT
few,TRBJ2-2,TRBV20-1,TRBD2,CSAREAGANTGELFF,TGCAGTGCTAGGGAAGCGGGAGCTAACACCGGGGAGCTGTTTTTT
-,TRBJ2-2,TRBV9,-,CASSVGGAGELFF,TGTGCCAGCAGCGTAGGAGGAGCCGGGGAGCTGTTTTTT
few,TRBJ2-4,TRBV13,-,CASSFSGVDIQYF,TGTGCCAGCAGCTTCTCAGGGGTGGACATTCAGTACTTC
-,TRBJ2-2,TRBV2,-,CASGMGELFF,TGTGCCAGCGGGATGGGGGAGCTGTTTTTT
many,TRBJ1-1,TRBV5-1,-,CASRTGGSRTEAFF,TGCGCCAGCAGAACGGGGGGAAGTCGTACTGAAGCTTTCTTT
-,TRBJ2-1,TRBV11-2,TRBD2,CASNDGRGYNEQFF,TGTGCCAGCAATGACGGGAGGGGGTACAATGAGCAGTTCTTC
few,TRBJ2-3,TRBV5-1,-,CASSPGLTSTDTQYF,TGCGCCAGCAGTCCGGGACTTACTAGCACAGATACGCAGTATTTT
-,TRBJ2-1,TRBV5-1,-,CASSLAGTGSVEQFF,TGCGCCAGCAGCTTGGCCGGAACAGGGTCCGTTGAGCAGTTCTTC
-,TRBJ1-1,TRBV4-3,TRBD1,CASSQVGGTGGRYTEAFF,TGCGCCAGCAGCCAAGTTGGCGGGACAGGGGGGAGATACACTGAAGCTTTCTTT
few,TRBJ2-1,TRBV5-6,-,CASSLRRPYNEQFF,TGTGCCAGCAGCTTAAGGCGTCCCTACAATGAGCAGTTCTTC
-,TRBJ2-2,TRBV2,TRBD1,CASRGGQGGTGELFF,TGTGCCAGCAGGGGGGGACAGGGGGGCACCGGGGAGCTGTTCTTT
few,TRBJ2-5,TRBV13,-,CASSLREQETQYF,TGTGCCAGCAGCTTACGAGAGCAAGAGACCCAGTACTTC
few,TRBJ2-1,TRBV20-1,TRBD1,CSARGQGIDEQFF,TGCAGTGCTAGGGGACAGGGGATCGATGAGCAGTTCTTC
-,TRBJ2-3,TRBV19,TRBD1,CASSFTGVTDTQYF,TGTGCCAGTAGCTTTACAGGGGTGACAGATACGCAGTATTTT
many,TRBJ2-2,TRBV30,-,CAWSASAAGELFF,TGTGCCTGGAGCGCTAGCGCGGCCGGGGAGCTGTTTTTT
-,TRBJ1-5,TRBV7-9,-,CASSLGFQGEQPQHF,TGTGCCAGCAGCTTAGGGTTCCAAGGGGAACAGCCCCAGCATTTT
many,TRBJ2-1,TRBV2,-,CASSIGRGDEQFF,TGTGCCAGCAGCATTGGCAGGGGAGATGAGCAGTTCTTC
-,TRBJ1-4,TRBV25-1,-,CASSESGRGEKLFF,TGTGCCAGCAGTGAATCGGGCAGAGGTGAAAAACTGTTTTTT
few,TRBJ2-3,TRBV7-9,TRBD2,CASSFGTSGGTDTQYF,TGTGCCAGCAGCTTCGGGACTAGCGGAGGCACAGATACGCAGTATTTT
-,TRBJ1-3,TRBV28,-,CANSLLAGGNTIYF,TGTGCCAACAGTTTATTGGCGGGCGGAAACACCATATATTTT
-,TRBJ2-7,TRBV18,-,CASSPPTRNEQYF,TGTGCCAGCTCACCACCGACTCGTAACGAGCAGTACTTC
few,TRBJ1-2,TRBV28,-,CASSSRENYGYTF,TGTGCCAGCAGTTCCCGGGAGAACTATGGCTACACCTTC
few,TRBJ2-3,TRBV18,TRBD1,CASSSQGDQDTQYF,TGTGCCAGCTCATCACAGGGGGATCAAGATACGCAGTATTTT
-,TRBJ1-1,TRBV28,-,CAGSSPTGTWNGGAFF,TGTGCCGGCAGTTCACCTACAGGCACCTGGAATGGAGGAGCTTTCTTT
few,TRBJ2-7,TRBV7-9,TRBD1,CASSKTGQGRLNEQYF,TGTGCCAGCAGCAAAACCGGACAGGGACGGCTTAACGAGCAGTACTTC
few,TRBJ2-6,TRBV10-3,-,CAISGVGANVLTF,TGTGCCATCAGTGGGGTGGGGGCCAACGTCCTGACTTTC
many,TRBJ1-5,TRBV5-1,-,CASSLEVGQPQHF,TGCGCCAGCAGCTTGGAAGTCGGTCAGCCCCAGCATTTT
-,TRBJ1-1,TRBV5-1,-,CASRGAHPANTEAFF,TGCGCCAGCAGGGGGGCACATCCCGCGAACACTGAAGCTTTCTTT
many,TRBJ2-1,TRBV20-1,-,CSASEFQASYNEQFF,TGCAGTGCTAGCGAGTTCCAGGCCTCCTACAATGAGCAGTTCTTC
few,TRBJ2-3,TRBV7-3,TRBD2,CASSFAGGGTDTQYF,TGTGCCAGCAGCTTCGCGGGGGGAGGCACAGATACGCAGTATTTT
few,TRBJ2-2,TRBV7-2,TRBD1,CASSLAGQGPGELFF,TGTGCCAGCAGCTTAGCTGGACAGGGACCCGGGGAGCTGTTTTTT
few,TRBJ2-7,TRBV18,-,CASSSRDGDEQYF,TGTGCCAGCTCGTCTCGGGACGGTGACGAGCAGTACTTC
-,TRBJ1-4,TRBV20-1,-,CSPRSLTNEKLFF,TGCAGCCCTCGTTCGTTAACTAATGAAAAACTGTTTTTT
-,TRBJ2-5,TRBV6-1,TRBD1,CASSGRDRPYQETQYF,TGTGCCAGCAGTGGCAGGGACAGGCCGTACCAAGAGACCCAGTACTTC
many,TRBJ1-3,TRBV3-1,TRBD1,CASSQDLGRGPGNTIYF,TGTGCCAGCAGCCAAGATCTCGGCAGGGGGCCTGGAAACACCATATATTTT
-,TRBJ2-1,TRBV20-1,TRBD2,CSAREAGGPGEQFF,TGCAGTGCTAGAGAGGCGGGAGGGCCGGGTGAGCAGTTCTTC
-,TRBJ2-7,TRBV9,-,CASSGTPEGYEQYF,TGTGCCAGCAGCGGGACTCCCGAGGGCTACGAGCAGTACTTC
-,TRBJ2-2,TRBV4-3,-,CASSQIKDGTGELFF,TGCGCCAGCAGCCAGATAAAAGATGGGACCGGGGAGCTGTTTTTT
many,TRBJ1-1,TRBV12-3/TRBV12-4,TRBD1,CASSPGQGLKNTEAFF,TGTGCCAGCAGCCCCGGACAGGGATTAAAGAACACTGAAGCTTTCTTT